One sample yielded the 32 T cell receptor beta chains listed below, sequenced in a study of CD8+CD57+ T cells in acquired aplastic anemia (dated by TCRdb to 2017 to 2018). Instrument on record: Illumina HiSeq 2000. Profiling of TCR beta VDJ combinations and CDR3 sequences used genomic DNA as the template. Through fastp at Q25 and MiXCR, TCRdb rebuilt clones from the public reads, retaining in-frame beta chains. Identical CDR3 proteins give one entry, which carries the most common genes and DNA. The sample has fewer than 250,000 distinct CDR3 sequences on record, less than 60% of them singletons. The ten largest clones take up approximately 20% of the sample. The patients picked for sequencing were ones in whom flow cytometry had shown an expansion of CD8+CD57+ cells. Sequencing was done on a sample of sorted CD4+, CD8+, or CD8+CD57+ T cells (not recorded which) from PBMCs. Every receptor here comes from a human donor with aplastic anemia.

The chain employs TRBV20-1 and TRBJ2-7; 10 nucleotides line up with TRBD1. The germline V gene has CDR1 DFQATT and CDR2 SNEGSKA (reference sequence). This CDR3 contains 13 residues. Trimming at V came to 5 bases and at J to 4 bases, leaving 5 bases not matched to a gene. The CDR3 reads CSAQRDRGYEQYF. As DNA, the CDR3 is TGCAGTGCTCAAAGGGACAGGGGTTACGAGCAGTACTTC.

V usage is TRBV15 and J usage is TRBJ1-5; unclear D gene. Germline loops: CDR1 LNHNV, CDR2 YYDKDF (reference sequence). There are 15 residues in the CDR3. The V end lost 0 bases, the J end lost 5 bases, and 11 bases lay between the germline ends. The CDR3 nucleotides are TGTGCCACCAGCAGAGATAAGGGTGGCCATCAGCCCCAGCATTTT. It yields the protein CATSRDKGGHQPQHF.

The chain has TRBV2 and TRBJ1-6, with D possibly TRBD1 on 5 matching bases. The CDR3 runs to 14 residues. CDR1 is SNHLY and CDR2 is FYNNEI in the germline V gene. With 5 bases removed from V and 7 bases from J, the gap between germline ends came to 12 bases. CDR3 in amino acids: CASSPGGVNSPLHF. The CDR3 nucleotides read TGTGCCAGCAGTCCCGGGGGGGTCAATTCACCCCTCCACTTT. Full variable domain (remainder filled in from reference TRBV2 and TRBJ1-6): EPEVTQTPSHQVTQMGQEVILRCVPISNHLYFYWYRQILGQKVEFLVSFYNNEISEKSEIFDDQFSVERPDGSNFTLKIRSTKLEDSAMYFCASSPGGVNSPLHFGNGTRLTVT.

The chain couples TRBV12-3 or TRBV12-4 to TRBJ2-5; D not certain. V lost 8 bases to trimming and J lost 1 base, with 11 bases between them. The CDR3 has 13 residues. For the CDR3, the DNA is TGTGCCAGCCGGTGGGCCCCCCAAGAGACCCAGTACTTC. Translated, it gives CASRWAPQETQYF.

The sample holds many counts of this clonotype. The chain carries TRBV12-3 or TRBV12-4 and TRBJ2-1; 7 bases line up with TRBD2. The CDR3 sequence is 14 residues long. The ends lost 3 bases at V and 4 bases at J; junction bases unmatched: 3. The CDR3 DNA follows: TGTGCCAGCAGTTTGGGGGGGGGGTACAATGAGCAGTTCTTC. This sequence encodes CASSLGGGYNEQFF.

The rearrangement joins TRBV25-1 to TRBJ2-1; D is undetermined. This CDR3 region has 14 residues. CDR1 and CDR2 (germline): MGHDK, SYGVNS. V lost 1 base and J 7 bases, leaving 11 bases between the germline ends. CDR3 nucleotides: TGTGCCAGCAGTGAATTTAAGGCAGTAAATGAGCAGTTCTTC. Translation gives CASSEFKAVNEQFF.

Ten or more counts support this clonotype. J is TRBJ2-3 and V is TRBV19, with D perhaps TRBD2 (6 bases). The germline V gene encodes CDR1 LNHDA and CDR2 SQIVND (reference sequence). The V end was cut by 10 bases, the J end by 2 bases, with 10 bases between. The CDR3 is 12 residues long. The CDR3 spells CANWDSTDTQYF. CDR3 nucleotide sequence: TGTGCCAATTGGGACTCCACAGATACGCAGTATTTT.

On this clonotype: A much bigger clone sits one base away, suggesting this may be a read error. The chain couples TRBV6-6 to TRBJ1-3; D gene ambiguous. Germline loops: CDR1 MNHNY, CDR2 SVGAGI (reference sequence). There are 16 residues in the CDR3. The DNA of the CDR3 is TGTGCCAGCAGTTACTCGGCATCGAGCTCTGGAAACATCATATATTTT. It is translated as CASSYSASSSGNIIYF.

This clonotype was recorded a few times. The chain couples TRBV10-1 to TRBJ2-2, with a possible D match to TRBD2 (6 bases). The V end lost 2 bases, the J end lost 6 bases, and 7 bases lay between the germline ends. CDR1 WNHNN and CDR2 SYGVQD come from the germline V gene (reference sequence). This CDR3 spans 13 amino acids. The CDR3 here is CASSEGEAGELFF. The CDR3 nucleotides are TGCGCCAGCAGTGAGGGGGAGGCCGGGGAGCTGTTTTTT.

This clonotype was recorded many times. The J gene is TRBJ2-3, the V gene TRBV20-1, with D possibly matching TRBD2 (6 bases). Germline V CDR1 and CDR2: DFQATT, SNEGSKA (reference sequence). The CDR3 extends over 16 amino acids. Trimming took 3 bases from V and 2 from J, leaving 18 bases between them. Here the CDR3 DNA reads TGCAGTGCTAGGGACCTTAGTATAGCGGACACAGATACGCAGTATTTT. Its translation: CSARDLSIADTDTQYF.

This clonotype was seen at least ten times. This chain connects TRBV3-1 to TRBJ2-5; 9 positions agree with TRBD1. CDR1 and CDR2 (germline): LGHDT, YNNKEL (reference sequence). The trim removed 1 base at V and 5 bases at J, leaving 8 bases unmatched. CDR3 length: 16 amino acids. CDR3 DNA: TGTGCCAGCAGCCAAGGCAAGGGGACAGGGTGGGAGACCCAGTACTTC. This sequence encodes CASSQGKGTGWETQYF.

About this clonotype itself: The conserved closing phenylalanine or tryptophan is absent in this CDR3, likely reflecting a read error. The chain combines TRBV7-9 with TRBJ2-7, with D possibly being TRBD2 (7 bases). V gave up 5 bases and J gave up 7 bases, with 15 bases separating them. This CDR3 contains 13 residues. Germline V gives CDR1 SEHNR, CDR2 FQNEAQ (reference sequence). CDR3 sequence (DNA): TGTGCCAGCAGCATGGGGGGGGACAATGAGCAGTACCTC. It specifies CASSMGGDNEQYL.

The table lists this clonotype with many counts. This chain links TRBV5-1 with TRBJ1-1; 7 positions agree with TRBD1. Trimming took 0 bases from V and 2 from J; bases not matched to a gene: 13. The CDR3 has 18 residues. CDR1 and CDR2 (germline): SGHRS, YFSETQ. The CDR3 protein is CASSLGPRDRLTNTEAFF. The CDR3 nucleotides are TGCGCCAGCAGCTTGGGCCCTCGGGACAGATTAACAAACACTGAAGCTTTCTTT.

About this clonotype: A much larger clone lies one base from this, so it may be a read error. The genes are TRBV12-3 or TRBV12-4 and TRBJ2-6; tentatively, D is TRBD2 (5 bases). Trimming removed 7 bases at V and 6 bases at J, with 19 bases between. The CDR3 spans 16 residues. The CDR3 nucleotides read TGTGCCAGCATTCCTGGAGGCTTGCCTGAGGCCAACGTCCTGACTTTC. As protein: CASIPGGLPEANVLTF.

This chain uses TRBV12-5 with TRBJ1-3; 12 bases fit TRBD1. Germline CDR1 and CDR2: LGHNT and FRNRAP. After removal of 2 bases from V and 8 bases from J, the junction contained 13 bases not matched to a gene. The CDR3 totals 18 residues. CDR3 sequence (DNA): TGTGCTAGTGGTTTGTGGCTATCCGGGACAGGGGGCCTCGACACCATATATTTT. This encodes CASGLWLSGTGGLDTIYF.

Many counts were recorded for this clonotype. The V and J genes are TRBV10-1 and TRBJ2-3; D remains ambiguous. The CDR3 totals 13 residues. V gave up 3 bases and J gave up 3 bases, with 7 bases separating them. The germline V gene has CDR1 WNHNN and CDR2 SYGVQD (reference sequence). The CDR3 sequence is CASSDGVTDTQYF. In nucleotides, the CDR3 is TGCGCCAGCAGTGATGGGGTAACAGATACGCAGTATTTT.

This sequence joins TRBV24-1 and TRBJ1-1, with D unclear. The V end lost 1 base, the J end lost 7 bases, and 6 bases lay between the germline ends. There are 12 residues in the CDR3. CDR1 is KGHDR and CDR2 is SFDVKD in the germline V gene. The CDR3 DNA reads as TGTGCCACCAGTGATTTCGGGCGTGAAGCTTTCTTT. It is translated as CATSDFGREAFF.

This sequence joins TRBV12-5 and TRBJ1-2; weak D call: TRBD1 (6 bases). CDR1 LGHNT and CDR2 FRNRAP come from the germline V gene. V lost 6 bases and J 4 bases, leaving 15 bases between the germline ends. The CDR3 has 14 amino acids. CDR3 sequence: CASGRQVDPYGYTF. For the CDR3, the DNA is TGTGCTAGTGGCCGACAGGTAGACCCCTATGGCTACACCTTC.

This clonotype was picked up many times. The chain couples TRBV7-8 to TRBJ2-2; 8 bases line up with TRBD1. Germline CDR1 reads SGHVS; CDR2 reads FQNEAQ. The length of the CDR3 is 17 residues. The V segment lost 7 bases and the J segment 4 bases; nucleotides outside the gene matches: 14. CDR3 in DNA: TGTGCCAGCACCAGCTTACCAGGACAGGGTATCACCGGGGAGCTGTTTTTT. Its protein product is CASTSLPGQGITGELFF.

Turning to this clonotype: The junction does not match germline at one end; this may be a read error. This chain connects TRBV6-2 or TRBV6-3 to TRBJ1-1; 7 bases map to TRBD1. The length of the CDR3 is 14 residues. Germline assignment: CDR1 MNHEY and CDR2 SVGEGT. This chain's CDR3 is CATYGDRANTEASF. The CDR3 nucleotides are TGTGCCACGTATGGGGACAGAGCGAACACTGAAGCTTCCTTT.

This clonotype has at least ten counts. This chain links TRBV7-9 with TRBJ2-1; TRBD2 matches 12 bases. This CDR3 contains 20 residues. CDR1 and CDR2 from the germline V gene are SEHNR and FQNEAQ (reference sequence). V shed 2 bases and J 0 bases; nucleotides not matched to a gene: 11. The CDR3 DNA sequence: TGTGCCAGCAGCTTAAGGACCGGGACTAGCGGGTTCCGCTCCTACAATGAGCAGTTCTTC. It encodes CASSLRTGTSGFRSYNEQFF.

This clonotype appeared once. At one end the junction does not follow the germline gene, possibly because of a read error. J is TRBJ2-5 and V is TRBV29-1; 7 bases agree with TRBD2. The CDR3 loop spans 15 amino acids. Germline-derived CDR1 and CDR2 are SQVTM and ANQGSEA. The CDR3 bases are TGCAGCGTTGACCGAGGGGATAGCGGGTATGGGACCCGGTACTTC. Translation gives CSVDRGDSGYGTRYF.

Comments on this clonotype: A much larger clone lies one base from this, so it may be a read error. CDR3 region: CASRLIPDQGNTEVFF. The CDR3 DNA is TGCGCCAGCAGACTCATTCCCGATCAGGGGAACACTGAAGTTTTCTTT. The V and J genes are TRBV2 and TRBJ1-1; tentatively, D is TRBD1 (6 bases). The CDR3 consists of 16 residues. The germline gives CDR1 SNHLY, CDR2 FYNNEI.

This clonotype is a singleton in its sample. The chain joins TRBV7-2 to TRBJ2-7, with D possibly being TRBD1 (5 bases). The germline CDR1 and CDR2 sequences are SGHTA and FQGNSA. This CDR3 has 11 amino acids. V lost 5 bases, J lost 6 bases, and 8 bases lay in between. CDR3 loop: CASSTGGEQYF. For the CDR3, the DNA is TGTGCCAGCAGCACAGGCGGCGAGCAGTACTTC. Based on the CDR3 plus reference TRBV7-2 and TRBJ2-7, the full variable domain is GAGVSQSPSNKVTEKGKDVELRCDPISGHTALYWYRQSLGQGLEFLIYFQGNSAPDKSGLPSDRFSAERTGGSVSTLTIQRTQQEDSAVYLCASSTGGEQYFGPGTRLTVT.

V and J are TRBV5-1 and TRBJ1-1; the D is unclear. The CDR3 is 12 residues long. CDR1 is SGHRS, CDR2 YFSETQ, per germline. The V end lost 4 bases, the J end lost 2 bases, and 6 bases lay between the germline ends. CDR3 nucleotide sequence: TGCGCCAGCAGCGCTGACAACACTGAAGCTTTCTTT. It translates to CASSADNTEAFF.

The chain uses TRBV12-3 or TRBV12-4 and TRBJ1-2; D remains ambiguous. Trimming pared 5 bases from V and 5 bases from J, leaving 12 bases between. CDR3 length: 13 amino acids. The CDR3 DNA reads TGTGCCAGCAGTGGGGAGGGTTCTTATGGCTACACCTTC. It encodes CASSGEGSYGYTF.

This clonotype has ten or more counts. This chain joins TRBV20-1 and TRBJ2-3, with D hard to call. V was pared by 3 bases and J by 5 bases, with 3 bases between. CDR3 length: 10 residues. Germline V lookup: CDR1 DFQATT, CDR2 SNEGSKA (reference sequence). CDR3 DNA: TGCAGTGCTAGCCGAGATACGCAGTATTTT. As protein: CSASRDTQYF.

This clonotype was detected a few times. CDR3 DNA sequence: TGCAGTGCTAGAGGAGGGTGGGGGGAGCTGTTTTTT. Encoded protein: CSARGGWGELFF. J is TRBJ2-2 and V is TRBV20-1; maybe TRBD2 (5 bases). There are 12 residues in the CDR3. V was shortened by 1 base and J by 8 bases, with 8 bases between the two germline ends. Germline CDR1 is DFQATT and CDR2 is SNEGSKA (reference sequence).

This chain connects TRBV29-1 to TRBJ2-3; 12 bases line up with TRBD2. The trim removed 4 bases at V and 2 bases at J, leaving 13 bases unmatched. CDR1 is SQVTM, CDR2 ANQGSEA, per germline. CDR3 length: 18 amino acids. The CDR3 region has the DNA TGCAGCGTTGGGGCTAGCGGGGGGGCCTTTGGATACACAGATACGCAGTATTTT. Translated, it gives CSVGASGGAFGYTDTQYF.

For this clonotype: A read error may be the cause here, since a much bigger clone is one base away. The V and J genes are TRBV19 and TRBJ2-3; D is possibly TRBD2 (5 bases). V lost 8 bases and J 7 bases, leaving 16 bases between the germline ends. Germline assignment: CDR1 LNHDA and CDR2 SQIVND (reference sequence). The CDR3 is 13 residues long. The CDR3 reads CASAPGPGNTQYF. Here the CDR3 DNA reads TGTGCCAGTGCCCCAGGTCCGGGGAATACGCAGTATTTT.

This clonotype was recorded many times. The rearrangement links TRBV9 to TRBJ2-1, with 12 bases fitting TRBD2. The CDR3 loop spans 16 amino acids. Germline CDR1 is SGDLS and CDR2 is YYNGEE. With V trimmed by 2 bases and J by 9 bases, 9 bases remained unmatched. The CDR3 region has the DNA TGTGCCAGCAGCGTGGATACTAGCGGGGGGCTTAGTGAGCAGTTCTTC. Protein: CASSVDTSGGLSEQFF.

The J gene is TRBJ1-2, the V gene TRBV29-1; 11 positions match TRBD1. J gave up 4 bases and V 6 bases, and 4 bases lay outside the gene matches. The CDR3 runs 13 residues. Germline CDR1 reads SQVTM; CDR2 reads ANQGSEA. The CDR3 nucleotides read TGCAGCGTGGGACAGGGGGACGGCTATGGCTACACCTTC. Amino acids: CSVGQGDGYGYTF.